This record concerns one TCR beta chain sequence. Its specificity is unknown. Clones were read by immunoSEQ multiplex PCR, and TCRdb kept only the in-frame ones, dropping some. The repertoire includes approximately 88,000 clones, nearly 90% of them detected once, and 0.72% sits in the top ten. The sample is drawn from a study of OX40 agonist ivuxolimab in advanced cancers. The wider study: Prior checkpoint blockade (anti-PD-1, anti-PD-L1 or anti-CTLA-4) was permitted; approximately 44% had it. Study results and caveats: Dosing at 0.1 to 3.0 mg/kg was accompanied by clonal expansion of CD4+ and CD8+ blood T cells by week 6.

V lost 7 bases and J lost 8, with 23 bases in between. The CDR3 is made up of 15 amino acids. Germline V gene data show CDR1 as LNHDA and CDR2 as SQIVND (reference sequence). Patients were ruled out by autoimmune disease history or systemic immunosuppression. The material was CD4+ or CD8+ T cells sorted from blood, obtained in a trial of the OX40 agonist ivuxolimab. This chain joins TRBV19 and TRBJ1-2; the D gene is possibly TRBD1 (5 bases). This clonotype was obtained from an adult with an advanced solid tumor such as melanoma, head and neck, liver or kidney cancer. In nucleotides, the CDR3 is TGTGCCAGTAAAGACCCCGGGACCAAAGGGCAGGGCTACACCTTC. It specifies CASKDPGTKGQGYTF.